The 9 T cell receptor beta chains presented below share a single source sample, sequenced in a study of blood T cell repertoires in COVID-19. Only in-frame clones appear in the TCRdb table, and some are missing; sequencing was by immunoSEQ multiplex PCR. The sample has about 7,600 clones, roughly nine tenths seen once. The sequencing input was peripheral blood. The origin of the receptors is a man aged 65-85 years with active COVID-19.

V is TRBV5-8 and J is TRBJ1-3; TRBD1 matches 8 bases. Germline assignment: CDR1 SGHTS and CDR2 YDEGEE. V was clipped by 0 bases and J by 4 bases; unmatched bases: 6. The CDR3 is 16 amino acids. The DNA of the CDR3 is TGTGCCAGCAGCTTGGAACAGGGGGTCTCCGGAAACACCATATATTTT. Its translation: CASSLEQGVSGNTIYF.

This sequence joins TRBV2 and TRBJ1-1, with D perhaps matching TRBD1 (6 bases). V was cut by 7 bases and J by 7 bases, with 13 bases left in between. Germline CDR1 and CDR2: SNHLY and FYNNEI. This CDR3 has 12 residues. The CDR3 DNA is TGTGCCAGCAATGGGGGGGGCAGTGAAGCTTTCTTT. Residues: CASNGGGSEAFF.

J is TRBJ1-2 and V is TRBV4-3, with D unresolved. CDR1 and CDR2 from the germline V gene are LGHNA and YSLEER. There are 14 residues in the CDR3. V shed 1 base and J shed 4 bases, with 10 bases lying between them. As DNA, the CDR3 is TGCGCCAGCAGCCAAGCAGGACTGTCCTATGGCTACACCTTC. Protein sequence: CASSQAGLSYGYTF.

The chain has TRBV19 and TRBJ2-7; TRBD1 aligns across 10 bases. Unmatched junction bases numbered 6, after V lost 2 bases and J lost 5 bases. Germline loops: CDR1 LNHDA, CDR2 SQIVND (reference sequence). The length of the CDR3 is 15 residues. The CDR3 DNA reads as TGTGCCAGTAGTATAACCGGGACAGGGGTCGACGAGCAGTACTTC. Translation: CASSITGTGVDEQYF.

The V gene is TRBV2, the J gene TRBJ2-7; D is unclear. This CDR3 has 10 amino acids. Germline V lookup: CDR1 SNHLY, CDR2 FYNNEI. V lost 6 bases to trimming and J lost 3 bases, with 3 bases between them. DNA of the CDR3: TGTGCCAGCAGCGGCTACGAGCAGTACTTC. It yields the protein CASSGYEQYF.

The CDR3 spells CASSAYPGLAGVGEQYF. CDR3 sequence (DNA): TGTGCCAGCAGCGCCTATCCGGGACTAGCGGGGGTTGGGGAGCAGTACTTC. The chain joins TRBV5-6 to TRBJ2-7; 14 bases agree with TRBD2. The CDR3 consists of 17 residues. Germline V gene sequence: CDR1 SGHDT, CDR2 YYEEEE. Trimming cost V 4 bases and J 7 bases; bases outside gene matches: 13.

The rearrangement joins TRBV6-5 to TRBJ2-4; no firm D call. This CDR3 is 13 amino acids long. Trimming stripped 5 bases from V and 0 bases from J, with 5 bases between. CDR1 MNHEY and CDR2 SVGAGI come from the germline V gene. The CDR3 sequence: CASSQAAKNIQYF. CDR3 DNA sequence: TGTGCCAGCAGTCAGGCAGCCAAAAACATTCAGTACTTC.

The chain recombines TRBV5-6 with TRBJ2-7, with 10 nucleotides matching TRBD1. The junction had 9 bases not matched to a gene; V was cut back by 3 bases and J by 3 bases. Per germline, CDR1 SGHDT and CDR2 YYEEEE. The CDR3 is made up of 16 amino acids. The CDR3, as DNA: TGTGCCAGCAGCTCTTTTTCGGGACAGGGGTTCTACGAGCAGTACTTC. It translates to CASSSFSGQGFYEQYF.

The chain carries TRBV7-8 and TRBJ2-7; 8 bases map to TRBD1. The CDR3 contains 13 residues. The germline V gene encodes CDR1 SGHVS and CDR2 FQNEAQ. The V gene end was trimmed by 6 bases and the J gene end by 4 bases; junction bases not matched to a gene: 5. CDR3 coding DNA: TGTGCCAGCAGTGACAGGGGTATTTACGAGCAGTACTTC. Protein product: CASSDRGIYEQYF.